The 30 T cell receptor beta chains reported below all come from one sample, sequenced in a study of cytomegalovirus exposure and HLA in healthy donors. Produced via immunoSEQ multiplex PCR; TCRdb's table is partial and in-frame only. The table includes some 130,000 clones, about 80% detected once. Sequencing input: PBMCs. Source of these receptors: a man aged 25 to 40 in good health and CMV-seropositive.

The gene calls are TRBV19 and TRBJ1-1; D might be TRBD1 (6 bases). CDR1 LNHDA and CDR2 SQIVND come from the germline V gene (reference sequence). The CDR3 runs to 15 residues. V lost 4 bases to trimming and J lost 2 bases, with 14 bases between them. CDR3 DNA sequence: TGTGCCAGTAGTAGCCGACAGGTCCTAAACACTGAAGCTTTCTTT. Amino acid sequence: CASSSRQVLNTEAFF.

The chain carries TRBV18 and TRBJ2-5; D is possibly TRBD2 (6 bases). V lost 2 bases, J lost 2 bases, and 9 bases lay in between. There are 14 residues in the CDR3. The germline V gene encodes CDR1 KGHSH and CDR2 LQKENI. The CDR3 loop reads CASSPIAAQETQYF. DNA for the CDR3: TGTGCCAGCTCACCAATAGCGGCGCAAGAGACCCAGTACTTC.

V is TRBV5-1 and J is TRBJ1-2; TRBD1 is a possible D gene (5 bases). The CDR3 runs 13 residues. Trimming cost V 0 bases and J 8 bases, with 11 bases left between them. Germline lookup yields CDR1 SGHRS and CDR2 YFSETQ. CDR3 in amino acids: CASSLEGFKGYTF. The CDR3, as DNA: TGCGCCAGCAGCTTGGAGGGGTTTAAGGGCTACACCTTC.

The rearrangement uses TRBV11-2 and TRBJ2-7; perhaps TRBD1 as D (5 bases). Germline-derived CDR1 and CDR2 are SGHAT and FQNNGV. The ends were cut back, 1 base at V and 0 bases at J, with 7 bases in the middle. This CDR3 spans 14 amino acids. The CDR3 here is CASSLARASYEQYF. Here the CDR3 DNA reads TGTGCCAGCAGCTTAGCCAGGGCCTCCTACGAGCAGTACTTC.

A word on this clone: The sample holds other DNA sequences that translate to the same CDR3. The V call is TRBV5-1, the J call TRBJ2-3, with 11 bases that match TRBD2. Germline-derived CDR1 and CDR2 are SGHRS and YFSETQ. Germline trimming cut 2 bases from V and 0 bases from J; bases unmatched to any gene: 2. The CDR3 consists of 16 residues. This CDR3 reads CASSLGTSGSTDTQYF. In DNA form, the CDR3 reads TGCGCCAGCAGCTTAGGGACTAGCGGAAGCACAGATACGCAGTATTTT.

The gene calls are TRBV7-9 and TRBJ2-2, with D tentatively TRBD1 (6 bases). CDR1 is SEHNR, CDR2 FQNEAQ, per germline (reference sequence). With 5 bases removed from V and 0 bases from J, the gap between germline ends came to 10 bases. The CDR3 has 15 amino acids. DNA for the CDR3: TGTGCCAGCAGCAAACGACAGGCGAACACCGGGGAGCTGTTTTTT. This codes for CASSKRQANTGELFF.

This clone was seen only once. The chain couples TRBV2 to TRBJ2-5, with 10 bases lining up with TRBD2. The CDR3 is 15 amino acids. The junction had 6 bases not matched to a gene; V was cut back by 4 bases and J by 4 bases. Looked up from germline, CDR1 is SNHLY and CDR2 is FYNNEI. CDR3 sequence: CASSVTSGTRETQYF. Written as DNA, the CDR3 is TGTGCCAGCAGTGTTACTAGCGGGACTCGAGAGACCCAGTACTTC. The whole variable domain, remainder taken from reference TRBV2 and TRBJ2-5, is EPEVTQTPSHQVTQMGQEVILRCVPISNHLYFYWYRQILGQKVEFLVSFYNNEISEKSEIFDDQFSVERPDGSNFTLKIRSTKLEDSAMYFCASSVTSGTRETQYFGPGTRLLVL.

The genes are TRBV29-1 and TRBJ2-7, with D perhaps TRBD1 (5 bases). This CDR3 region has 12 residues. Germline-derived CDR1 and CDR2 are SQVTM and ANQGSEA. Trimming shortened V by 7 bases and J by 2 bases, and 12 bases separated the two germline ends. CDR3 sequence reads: CSALTDTYEQYF. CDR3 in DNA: TGCAGCGCCCTGACAGACACCTACGAGCAGTACTTC.

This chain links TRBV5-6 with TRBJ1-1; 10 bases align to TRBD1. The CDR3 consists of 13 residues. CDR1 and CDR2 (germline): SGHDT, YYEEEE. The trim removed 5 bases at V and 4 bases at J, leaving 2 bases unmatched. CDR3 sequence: CASRDRGGTEAFF. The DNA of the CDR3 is TGTGCCAGCAGGGACAGGGGGGGCACTGAAGCTTTCTTT. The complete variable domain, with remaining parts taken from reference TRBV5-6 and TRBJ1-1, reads DAGVTQSPTHLIKTRGQQVTLRCSPKSGHDTVSWYQQALGQGPQFIFQYYEEEERQRGNFPDRFSGHQFPNYSSELNVNALLLGDSALYLCASRDRGGTEAFFGQGTRLTVV.

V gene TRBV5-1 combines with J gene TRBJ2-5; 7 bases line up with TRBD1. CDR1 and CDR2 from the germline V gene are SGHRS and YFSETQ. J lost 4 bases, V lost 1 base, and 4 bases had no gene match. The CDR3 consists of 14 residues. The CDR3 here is CASSLNRDRETQYF. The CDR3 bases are TGCGCCAGCAGCTTGAACCGGGACAGAGAGACCCAGTACTTC.

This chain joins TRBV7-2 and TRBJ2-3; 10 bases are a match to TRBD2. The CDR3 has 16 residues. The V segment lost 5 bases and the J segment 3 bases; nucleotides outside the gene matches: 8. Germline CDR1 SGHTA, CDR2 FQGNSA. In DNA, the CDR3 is TGTGCCAGCAGCCTACGGGCTAGCGGGGGTACAGATACGCAGTATTTT. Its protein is CASSLRASGGTDTQYF.

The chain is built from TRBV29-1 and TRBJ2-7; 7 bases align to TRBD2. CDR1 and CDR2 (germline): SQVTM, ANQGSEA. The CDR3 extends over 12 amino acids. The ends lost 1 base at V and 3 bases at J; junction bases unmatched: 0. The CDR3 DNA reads TGCAGCGTTGAAGGGGGGGGCTACGAGCAGTACTTC. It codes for CSVEGGGYEQYF.

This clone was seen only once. In DNA, the CDR3 is TGTGCCAGCAGCTTAGTAGGTTGGGGACAGGGTAAGCGCCAAGAGACCCAGTACTTC. As protein: CASSLVGWGQGKRQETQYF. The chain is built from TRBV11-2 and TRBJ2-5, with 9 bases lining up with TRBD1. The ends lost 1 base at V and 1 base at J; junction bases unmatched: 13. Germline CDR1 SGHAT, CDR2 FQNNGV. CDR3 size: 19 residues.

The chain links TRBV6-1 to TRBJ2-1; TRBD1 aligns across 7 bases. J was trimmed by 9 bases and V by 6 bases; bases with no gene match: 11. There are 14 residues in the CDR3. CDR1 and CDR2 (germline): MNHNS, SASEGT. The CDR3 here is CASSGTAAGGEQFF. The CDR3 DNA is TGTGCCAGCAGCGGGACGGCGGCAGGGGGTGAGCAGTTCTTC.

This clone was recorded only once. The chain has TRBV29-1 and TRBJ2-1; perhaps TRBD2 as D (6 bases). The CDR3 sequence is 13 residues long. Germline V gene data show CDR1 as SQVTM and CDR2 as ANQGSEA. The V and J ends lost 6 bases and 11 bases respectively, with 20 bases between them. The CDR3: CSVVRDSSMKQFF. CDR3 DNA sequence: TGCAGCGTGGTCCGGGACTCATCAATGAAGCAGTTCTTC.

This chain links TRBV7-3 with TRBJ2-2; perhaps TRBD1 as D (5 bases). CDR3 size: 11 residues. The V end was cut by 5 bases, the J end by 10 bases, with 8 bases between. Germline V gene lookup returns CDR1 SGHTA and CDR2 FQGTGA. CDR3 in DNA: TGTGCCAGCAGCAGGGGTACGGAGCTGTTTTTT. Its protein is CASSRGTELFF.

CDR3 sequence: CASRTSGPYNEQFF. The CDR3, as DNA: TGTGCCAGCAGGACTAGCGGCCCCTACAATGAGCAGTTCTTC. The rearrangement links TRBV6-5 to TRBJ2-1; 9 nucleotides line up with TRBD2. This CDR3 comprises 14 residues. Germline CDR1 reads MNHEY; CDR2 reads SVGAGI. The J segment lost 2 bases and the V segment lost 6 bases, leaving 2 bases of the junction unmatched.

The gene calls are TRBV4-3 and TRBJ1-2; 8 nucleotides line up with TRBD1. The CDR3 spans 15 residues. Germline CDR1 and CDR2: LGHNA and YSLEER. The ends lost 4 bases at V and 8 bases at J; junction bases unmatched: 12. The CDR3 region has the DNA TGCGCCAGCAGCCCCTCGAGGACAGGGAACGTCGGCTACACCTTC. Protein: CASSPSRTGNVGYTF.

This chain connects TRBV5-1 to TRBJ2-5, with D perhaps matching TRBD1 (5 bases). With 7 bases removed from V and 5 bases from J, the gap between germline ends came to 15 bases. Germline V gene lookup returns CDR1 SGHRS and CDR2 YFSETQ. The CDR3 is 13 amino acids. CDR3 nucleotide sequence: TGCGCCAGCGGACCGGCTTCAGGGGAGACCCAGTACTTC. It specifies CASGPASGETQYF.

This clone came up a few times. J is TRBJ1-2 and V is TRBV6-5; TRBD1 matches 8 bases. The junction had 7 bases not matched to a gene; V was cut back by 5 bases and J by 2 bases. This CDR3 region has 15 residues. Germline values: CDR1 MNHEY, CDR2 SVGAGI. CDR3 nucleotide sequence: TGTGCCAGCAGTCCGAGGACAGGGTCAAACTATGGCTACACCTTC. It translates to CASSPRTGSNYGYTF.

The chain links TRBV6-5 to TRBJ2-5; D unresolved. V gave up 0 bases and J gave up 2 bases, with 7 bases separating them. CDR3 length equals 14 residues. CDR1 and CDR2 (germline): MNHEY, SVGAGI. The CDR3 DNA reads TGTGCCAGCAGTTACTCCCGCTATCAAGAGACCCAGTACTTC. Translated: CASSYSRYQETQYF.

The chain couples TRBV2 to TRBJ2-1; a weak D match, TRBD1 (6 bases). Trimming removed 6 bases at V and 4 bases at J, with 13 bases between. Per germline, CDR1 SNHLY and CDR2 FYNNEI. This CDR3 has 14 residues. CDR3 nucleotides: TGTGCCAGCAGCCCAAGGACAGAATACAATGAGCAGTTCTTC. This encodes CASSPRTEYNEQFF. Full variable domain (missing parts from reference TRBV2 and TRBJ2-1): EPEVTQTPSHQVTQMGQEVILRCVPISNHLYFYWYRQILGQKVEFLVSFYNNEISEKSEIFDDQFSVERPDGSNFTLKIRSTKLEDSAMYFCASSPRTEYNEQFFGPGTRLTVL.

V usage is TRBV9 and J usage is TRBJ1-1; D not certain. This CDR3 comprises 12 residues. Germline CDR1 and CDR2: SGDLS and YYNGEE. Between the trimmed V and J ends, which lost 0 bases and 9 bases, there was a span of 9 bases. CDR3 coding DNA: TGTGCCAGCAGCGTAGACGGGTTGAAAGCTTTCTTT. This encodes CASSVDGLKAFF.

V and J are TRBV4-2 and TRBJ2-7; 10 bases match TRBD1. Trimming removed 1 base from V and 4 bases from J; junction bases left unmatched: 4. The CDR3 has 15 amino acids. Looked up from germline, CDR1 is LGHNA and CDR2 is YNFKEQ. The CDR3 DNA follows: TGTGCCAGCAGCCAAGCCTTGGGACAGGGGTACGAGCAGTACTTC. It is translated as CASSQALGQGYEQYF.

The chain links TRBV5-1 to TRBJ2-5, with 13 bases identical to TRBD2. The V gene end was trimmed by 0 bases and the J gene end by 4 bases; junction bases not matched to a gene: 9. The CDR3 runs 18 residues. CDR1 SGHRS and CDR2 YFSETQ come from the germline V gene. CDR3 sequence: CASSLANRLAGGGETQYF. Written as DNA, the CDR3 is TGCGCCAGCAGCTTGGCCAACCGACTAGCGGGAGGAGGAGAGACCCAGTACTTC. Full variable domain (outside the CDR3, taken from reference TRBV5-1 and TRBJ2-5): KAGVTQTPRYLIKTRGQQVTLSCSPISGHRSVSWYQQTPGQGLQFLFEYFSETQRNKGNFPGRFSGRQFSNSRSEMNVSTLELGDSALYLCASSLANRLAGGGETQYFGPGTRLLVL.

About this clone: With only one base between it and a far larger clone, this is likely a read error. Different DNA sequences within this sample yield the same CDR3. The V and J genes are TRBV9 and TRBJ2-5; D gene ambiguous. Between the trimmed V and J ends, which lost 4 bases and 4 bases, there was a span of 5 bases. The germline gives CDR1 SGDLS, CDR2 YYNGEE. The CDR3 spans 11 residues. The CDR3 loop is CASSRGETQYF. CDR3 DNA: TGTGCCAGCAGCCGAGGAGAGACCCAGTACTTC. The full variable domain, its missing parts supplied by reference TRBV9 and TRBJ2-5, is DSGVTQTPKHLITATGQRVTLRCSPRSGDLSVYWYQQSLDQGLQFLIQYYNGEERAKGNILERFSAQQFPDLHSELNLSSLELGDSALYFCASSRGETQYFGPGTRLLVL.

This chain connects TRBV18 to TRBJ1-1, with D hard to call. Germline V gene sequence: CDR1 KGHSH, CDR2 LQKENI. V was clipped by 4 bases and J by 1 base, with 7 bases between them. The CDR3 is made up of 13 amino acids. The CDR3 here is CASSHGENTEAFF. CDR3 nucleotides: TGTGCCAGCTCACACGGAGAGAACACTGAAGCTTTCTTT.

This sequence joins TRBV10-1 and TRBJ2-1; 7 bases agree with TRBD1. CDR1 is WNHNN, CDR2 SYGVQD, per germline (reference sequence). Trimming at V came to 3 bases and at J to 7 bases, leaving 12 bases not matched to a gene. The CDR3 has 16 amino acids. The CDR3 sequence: CASSDQARQGGNEQFF. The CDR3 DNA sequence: TGCGCCAGCAGTGACCAAGCTCGACAGGGTGGAAATGAGCAGTTCTTC.

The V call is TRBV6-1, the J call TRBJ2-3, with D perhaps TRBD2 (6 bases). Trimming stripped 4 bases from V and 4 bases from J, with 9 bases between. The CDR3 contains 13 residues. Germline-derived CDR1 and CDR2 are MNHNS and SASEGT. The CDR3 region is CASSAGGPDTQYF. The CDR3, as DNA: TGTGCCAGCAGTGCCGGGGGTCCAGATACGCAGTATTTT.

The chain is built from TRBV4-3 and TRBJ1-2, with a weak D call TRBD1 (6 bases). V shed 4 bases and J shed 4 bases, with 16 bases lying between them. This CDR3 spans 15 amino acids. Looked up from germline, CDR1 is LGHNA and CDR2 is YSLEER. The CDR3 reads CASSRTGSPLYGYTF. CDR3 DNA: TGCGCCAGCAGCCGAACAGGGAGCCCCCTCTATGGCTACACCTTC.